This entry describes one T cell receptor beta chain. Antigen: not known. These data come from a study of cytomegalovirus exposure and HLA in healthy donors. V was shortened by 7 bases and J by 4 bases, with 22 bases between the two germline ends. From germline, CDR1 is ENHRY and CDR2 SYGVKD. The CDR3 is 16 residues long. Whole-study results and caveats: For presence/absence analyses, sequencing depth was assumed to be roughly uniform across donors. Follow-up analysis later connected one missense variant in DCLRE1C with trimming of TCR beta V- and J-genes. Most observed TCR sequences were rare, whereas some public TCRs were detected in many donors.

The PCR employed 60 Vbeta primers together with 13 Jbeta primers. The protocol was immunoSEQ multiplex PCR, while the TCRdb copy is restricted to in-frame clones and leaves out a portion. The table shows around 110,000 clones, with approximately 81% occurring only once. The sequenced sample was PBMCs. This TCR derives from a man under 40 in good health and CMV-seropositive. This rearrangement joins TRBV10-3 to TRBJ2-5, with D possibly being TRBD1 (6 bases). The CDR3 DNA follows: TGTGCCATCAAGAGGGGAACAGGGTACCTTGGAGAGACCCAGTACTTC. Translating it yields CAIKRGTGYLGETQYF.